Listed here are 15 T cell receptor beta chains from one sample, sequenced in a study of CD8 T cells in Susac syndrome. With random hexamers, reverse transcription was performed on 0.5 to 1 ug of RNA. TCRdb independently ran MiXCR on the immunoSEQ multiplex PCR reads; one entry per CDR3 protein. The sample yields about 75,000 distinct CDR3 sequences, roughly 94% seen once. The sequenced sample consisted of CD8+ T cells from PBMCs. Receptors originate from a human donor with Susac syndrome.

The chain joins TRBV10-3 to TRBJ2-5; no clear D gene. The CDR3 runs 13 residues. Between the trimmed V and J ends, which lost 6 bases and 2 bases, there was a span of 10 bases. The germline CDR1 and CDR2 sequences are ENHRY and SYGVKD. The CDR3 nucleotides read TGTGCCATCAGCAATCCCTTACAAGAGACCCAGTACTTC. It encodes CAISNPLQETQYF.

The V call is TRBV12-3 or TRBV12-4, the J call TRBJ2-1; possibly TRBD1 for D (6 bases). Trimming stripped 9 bases from V and 3 bases from J, with 15 bases between. The CDR3 loop spans 14 amino acids. CDR3: CASSGHGVYNEQFF. DNA for the CDR3: TGTGCCAGTTCGGGACATGGTGTCTACAATGAGCAGTTCTTC.

The rearrangement joins TRBV27 to TRBJ1-6; D is undetermined. CDR3 length: 12 residues. Germline V gene lookup returns CDR1 MNHEY and CDR2 SMNVEV (reference sequence). Trimming removed 3 bases at V and 6 bases at J, with 3 bases between. The CDR3 sequence: CASSFLNSPLHF. DNA of the CDR3: TGTGCCAGCAGTTTCCTTAATTCACCCCTCCACTTT.

V and J are TRBV7-9 and TRBJ2-7; no clear D. The germline CDR1 and CDR2 sequences are SEHNR and FQNEAQ (reference sequence). The CDR3 contains 16 residues. Trimming stripped 5 bases from V and 1 base from J, with 18 bases between. The CDR3 DNA reads TGTGCCAGCAGCCCCAGAGCTCTAAGTCAGTCCTACGAGCAGTACTTC. Its protein product is CASSPRALSQSYEQYF.

J is TRBJ2-7 and V is TRBV5-4, with 8 bases identical to TRBD1. The V gene end was trimmed by 3 bases and the J gene end by 5 bases; junction bases not matched to a gene: 4. Germline V gene lookup returns CDR1 SGHNT and CDR2 YYREEE (reference sequence). CDR3 size: 13 residues. The chain's CDR3 is CASSSDRDHEQYF. CDR3 bases: TGTGCCAGCAGCTCGGACAGGGACCACGAGCAGTACTTC.

V and J are TRBV10-3 and TRBJ2-3; a possible D gene is TRBD1 (6 bases). Germline loops: CDR1 ENHRY, CDR2 SYGVKD. The CDR3 consists of 15 residues. V lost 0 bases and J 0 bases, leaving 7 bases between the germline ends. CDR3 bases: TGTGCCATCAGTGAGTCGGGGGCCAGCACAGATACGCAGTATTTT. Amino acid sequence: CAISESGASTDTQYF.

V and J are TRBV6-5 and TRBJ1-1; D possibly corresponds to TRBD1 (5 bases). The CDR3 has 16 amino acids. CDR1 and CDR2 (germline): MNHEY, SVGAGI. Trimming stripped 2 bases from V and 1 base from J, with 14 bases between. The CDR3 bases are TGTGCCAGCAGTTACAGGGCGGGGGGATCGAACACTGAAGCTTTCTTT. Its translation: CASSYRAGGSNTEAFF.

The CDR3 nucleotides read TGTGCCAGCAGCCAAGCCGGGACAGGGGATAATGGCTACACCTTC. Translating gives CASSQAGTGDNGYTF. The gene calls are TRBV16 and TRBJ1-2, with TRBD1 matching over 10 bases. CDR3 length: 15 amino acids. Germline CDR1 reads KGHSY; CDR2 reads FQNENV. The V segment lost 2 bases and the J segment 6 bases; nucleotides outside the gene matches: 6.

The rearrangement links TRBV5-1 to TRBJ2-1, with D possibly matching TRBD2 (6 bases). From germline, CDR1 is SGHRS and CDR2 YFSETQ. The CDR3 runs to 14 residues. V was pared by 5 bases and J by 2 bases, with 11 bases between. CDR3 nucleotides: TGCGCCAGCAGTTGGGACTCCCCCTACAATGAGCAGTTCTTC. This sequence encodes CASSWDSPYNEQFF.

The chain uses TRBV29-1 and TRBJ2-7; possibly TRBD1 for D (6 bases). V lost 7 bases and J lost 5, with 18 bases in between. This CDR3 comprises 13 residues. CDR1 SQVTM and CDR2 ANQGSEA come from the germline V gene. CDR3 in amino acids: CSGLTTGNDEQYF. CDR3 nucleotide sequence: TGCAGCGGTCTCACGACAGGCAACGACGAGCAGTACTTC.

The chain carries TRBV11-1 and TRBJ1-1; D is possibly TRBD1 (6 bases). V lost 5 bases to trimming and J lost 10 bases, with 14 bases between them. CDR3 length equals 12 residues. From germline, CDR1 is SGHAT and CDR2 FQDESV (reference sequence). CDR3 nucleotides: TGTGCCAGCAGCGCGACAGGTTTGGGAGCTTTCTTT. Its translation is CASSATGLGAFF. Supplemented by reference TRBV11-1 and TRBJ1-1, the full variable domain reads EAEVAQSPRYKITEKSQAVAFWCDPISGHATLYWYRQILGQGPELLVQFQDESVVDDSQLPKDRFSAERLKGVDSTLKIQPAELGDSAMYLCASSATGLGAFFGQGTRLTVV.

The chain couples TRBV30 to TRBJ1-1; D is undetermined. Germline CDR1 GTSNPN, CDR2 SVGIG (reference sequence). The CDR3 loop spans 10 amino acids. Between the trimmed V and J ends, which lost 3 bases and 4 bases, there was a span of 3 bases. The chain's CDR3 is CAWSGTEAFF. In DNA, the CDR3 is TGTGCCTGGAGCGGCACTGAAGCTTTCTTT.

In its sample, this clonotype was seen a few times. This sequence joins TRBV19 and TRBJ2-7; 8 nucleotides line up with TRBD2. The germline gives CDR1 LNHDA, CDR2 SQIVND (reference sequence). CDR3 size: 13 residues. Trimming cost V 5 bases and J 2 bases; bases outside gene matches: 2. The CDR3 DNA sequence: TGTGCCAGTAGTTCCGGGGGGGCCTACGAGCAGTACTTC. It is translated as CASSSGGAYEQYF.

CDR3 in amino acids: CSARSHRSYEQYF. CDR3 in DNA: TGCAGTGCTAGAAGTCATCGGTCCTACGAGCAGTACTTC. The V call is TRBV20-1, the J call TRBJ2-7, with D unclear. Trimming removed 2 bases from V and 1 base from J, with 9 bases in between. Germline-derived CDR1 and CDR2 are DFQATT and SNEGSKA (reference sequence). The CDR3 is 13 amino acids.

The chain couples TRBV20-1 to TRBJ1-1; TRBD1 matches at 8 bases. The germline CDR1 and CDR2 sequences are DFQATT and SNEGSKA (reference sequence). The ends lost 6 bases at V and 0 bases at J; junction bases unmatched: 6. The CDR3 consists of 14 residues. The CDR3 DNA sequence: TGCAGTGCCAATGACAGGGGAATGAACACTGAAGCTTTCTTT. Translated: CSANDRGMNTEAFF.